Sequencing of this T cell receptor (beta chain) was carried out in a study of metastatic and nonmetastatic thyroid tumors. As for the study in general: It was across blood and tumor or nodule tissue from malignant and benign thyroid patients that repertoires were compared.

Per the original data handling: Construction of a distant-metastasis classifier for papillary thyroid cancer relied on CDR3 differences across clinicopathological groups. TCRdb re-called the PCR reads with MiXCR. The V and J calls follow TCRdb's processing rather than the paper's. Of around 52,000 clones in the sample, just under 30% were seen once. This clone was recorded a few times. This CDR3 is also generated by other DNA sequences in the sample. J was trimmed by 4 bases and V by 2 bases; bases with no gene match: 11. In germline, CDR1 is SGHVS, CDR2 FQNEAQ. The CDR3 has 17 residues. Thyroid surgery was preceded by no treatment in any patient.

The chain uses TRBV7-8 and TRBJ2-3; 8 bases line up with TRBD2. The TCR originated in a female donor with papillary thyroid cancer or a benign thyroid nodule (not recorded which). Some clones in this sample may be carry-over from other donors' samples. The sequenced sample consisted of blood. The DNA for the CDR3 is TGTGCCAGCAGCTTAAGTACTAGCGGAACCCCTCCAGATACGCAGTATTTT. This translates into CASSLSTSGTPPDTQYF. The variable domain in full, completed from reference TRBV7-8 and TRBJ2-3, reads GAGVSQSPRYKVAKRGQDVALRCDPISGHVSLFWYQQALGQGPEFLTYFQNEAQLDKSGLPSDRFFAERPEGSVSTLKIQRTQQEDSAVYLCASSLSTSGTPPDTQYFGPGTRLTVL.